Described below is a single T cell receptor (beta chain) sequence and its context. The data were taken from a study of blood T cell repertoires in COVID-19. About the research overall: T cells, B-cell-depleted T cells, or PBMCs provided the cDNA or gDNA that served as material.

The CDR3 totals 15 residues. Germline CDR1 reads MRHNA; CDR2 reads SNTAGT. Trimming removed 3 bases from V and 2 bases from J; junction bases left unmatched: 2. In the original processing: For nucleated cells, counts were estimated from reference gene primer amplification. Clones were read by immunoSEQ multiplex PCR, and TCRdb kept only the in-frame ones, dropping some. The V and J calls and clone size are taken from that table; D and trimming were inferred from the DNA. The table includes about 71,000 clones, 90% detected once. The rearrangement joins TRBV6-4 to TRBJ2-5, with 11 bases fitting TRBD2. The sequence was obtained from a woman under 30 with acute or convalescent COVID-19. The sequenced sample consisted of peripheral blood. DNA of the CDR3: TGTGCCAGCAGTGAAACTAGCGGGGGACAAGAGACCCAGTACTTC. It codes for CASSETSGGQETQYF.